These T cell receptor beta chains were read from a single sample in a study of a mutant IDH1 vaccine in newly diagnosed glioma. Their target antigens are unknown. TCRdb's copy holds only in-frame clones and misses some; the assay was immunoSEQ multiplex PCR. The sample includes roughly 52,000 clones, about 79% seen only once; the top ten take about 12%. The specimen was PBMCs, collected from a glioma patient whose treatment included an IDH1 peptide vaccine. Receptors originate from a man in his forties with glioma. Each CDR3 is given with its conserved first and last residue. A D gene is named only where the DNA matches it firmly. Some rows mark clone size as missing; the rest say once, few, many or name a class of expanded clone.

NA	NA	TRBV15	TRBJ2-5	CATSRVGSPETQYF	TGTGCCACCAGCAGAGTCGGCTCCCCAGAGACCCAGTACTTC
NA	few	TRBV25-1	TRBJ1-6	CASSEFLAGAGDSPLHF	TGTGCCAGCAGTGAATTTTTGGCGGGGGCCGGAGATTCACCCCTCCACTTT
TRBD2	once	TRBV11-2	TRBJ2-5	CASSFSTGGAETQYF	TGTGCCAGCAGCTTTTCGACGGGAGGGGCAGAGACCCAGTACTTC
NA	NA	TRBV6-6	TRBJ1-4	CASFHPRGVLKLFF	TGTGCCAGCTTCCATCCTCGGGGTGTTTTAAAACTGTTTTTT
NA	NA	TRBV4-1	TRBJ2-7	CASSQEGGGEQYF	TGCGCCAGCAGCCAAGAGGGAGGAGGCGAGCAGTACTTC
TRBD2	once	TRBV7-2	TRBJ2-2	CASSLLASGTGELFF	TGTGCCAGCAGCTTATTGGCTAGCGGGACCGGGGAGCTGTTTTTT
TRBD1	NA	TRBV27	TRBJ1-3	CASRQTGAVLGSGNTIYF	TGTGCCAGCAGACAGACAGGGGCCGTCCTTGGCTCTGGAAACACCATATATTTT
TRBD2	NA	TRBV6-5	TRBJ2-1	CASSYGLAGHNEQFF	TGTGCCAGCAGTTACGGGTTAGCGGGTCACAATGAGCAGTTCTTC
TRBD1	NA	TRBV7-2	TRBJ2-4	CASSLAIQGNIQYF	TGTGCCAGCAGCTTAGCGATACAGGGGAACATTCAGTACTTC
TRBD2	NA	TRBV6-6	TRBJ2-3	CASSLQAGGPKDTQYF	TGTGCCAGCAGTTTACAAGCGGGAGGGCCCAAGGATACGCAGTATTTT
NA	NA	TRBV2	TRBJ1-1	CARREYTEAFF	TGTGCCCGGAGGGAGTACACTGAAGCTTTCTTT
NA	NA	TRBV5-1	TRBJ1-1	CASSLTGILDLNTEAFF	TGCGCCAGCAGCTTGACGGGGATTCTTGACTTGAACACTGAAGCTTTCTTT
NA	few	TRBV7-2	TRBJ1-5	CASSLTFGNQPQHF	TGTGCCAGCAGCCTGACCTTCGGGAATCAGCCCCAGCATTTT
NA	NA	TRBV29-1	TRBJ2-1	CSVEEPRDGDNEQFF	TGCAGCGTTGAAGAGCCCCGGGACGGCGACAATGAGCAGTTCTTC
TRBD2	NA	TRBV6-1	TRBJ2-1	CASIEPGLAGVEQFF	TGTGCCAGCATCGAACCGGGACTAGCGGGAGTTGAGCAGTTCTTC
NA	once	TRBV10-3	TRBJ2-5	CAISDGQQETQYF	TGTGCCATCAGTGATGGGCAGCAAGAGACCCAGTACTTC
TRBD1	NA	TRBV7-2	TRBJ2-2	CASSPDRGRTGELFF	TGTGCCAGCAGCCCCGACAGGGGGAGGACCGGGGAGCTGTTTTTT
NA	many	TRBV28	TRBJ1-5	CASSFSGRNQPQHF	TGTGCCAGCAGTTTTTCGGGGCGCAATCAGCCCCAGCATTTT
NA	NA	TRBV30	TRBJ1-1	CAWVRTASFTEAFF	TGTGCCTGGGTCAGGACGGCTAGTTTCACTGAAGCTTTCTTT
NA	NA	TRBV25-1	TRBJ1-3	CASSETSSSVGPGNTIYF	TGTGCCAGCAGTGAAACGTCATCGTCTGTGGGTCCTGGAAACACCATATATTTT
NA	few	TRBV5-1	TRBJ1-4	CASSLELRGLNEKLFF	TGCGCCAGCAGCCTCGAATTGAGAGGGCTCAATGAAAAACTGTTTTTT
NA	NA	TRBV7-7	TRBJ2-3	CASSLGGIPDTQYF	TGTGCCAGCAGCTTAGGGGGTATCCCAGATACGCAGTATTTT
NA	NA	TRBV5-6	TRBJ1-3	CASSFLSGNTIYF	TGTGCCAGCAGCTTCCTCTCCGGGAACACCATATATTTT
NA	NA	TRBV4-3	TRBJ1-1	CASSQDRGREAAFF	TGCGCCAGCAGCCAAGATCGGGGCAGGGAGGCAGCTTTCTTT
TRBD2	NA	TRBV10-2	TRBJ2-4	CASSDRLAGSYKNIQYF	TGCGCCAGCAGTGACCGGCTAGCGGGCTCATACAAAAACATTCAGTACTTC
NA	NA	TRBV14	TRBJ2-1	CASSRDSYNEQFF	TGTGCCAGCAGTCGTGACTCCTACAATGAGCAGTTCTTC
NA	NA	TRBV20-1	TRBJ2-5	CSAPGVTQYF	TGCAGTGCACCTGGGGTGACCCAGTACTTC
NA	NA	TRBV7-5	TRBJ2-3	CASSERDTTDTQYF	TGTGCCAGCAGCGAACGGGACACCACAGATACGCAGTATTTT
NA	NA	TRBV6-5	TRBJ2-7	CASSPGLPSEQYF	TGTGCCAGCAGTCCGGGACTCCCCAGCGAGCAGTACTTC
NA	NA	TRBV27	TRBJ2-2	CASSLSNGVATGELFF	TGTGCCAGCAGTTTATCGAACGGAGTGGCGACCGGGGAGCTGTTTTTT
NA	NA	TRBV19	TRBJ2-2	CASSRRGDAGELFF	TGTGCCAGTAGTAGGAGGGGGGACGCCGGGGAGCTGTTTTTT
NA	few	TRBV29-1	TRBJ1-1	CSVDLGGDTEAFF	TGCAGCGTTGACTTGGGAGGGGACACTGAAGCTTTCTTT
NA	NA	TRBV7-9	TRBJ2-1	CASSRYNEQFF	TGTGCCAGCAGCCGATACAATGAGCAGTTCTTC
NA	NA	TRBV11-3	TRBJ2-2	CASSSWHLAMNTGELFF	TGTGCCAGCAGCTCTTGGCACCTGGCGATGAACACCGGGGAGCTGTTTTTT
NA	few	TRBV10-1	TRBJ2-1	CASSVNRANEQFF	TGCGCCAGCAGTGTGAACAGGGCCAATGAGCAGTTCTTC
NA	few	TRBV19	TRBJ1-5	CASSIGFGRRDQPQHF	TGTGCCAGTAGTATAGGATTCGGGCGTCGGGATCAGCCCCAGCATTTT
NA	NA	TRBV6-5	TRBJ1-3	CASSSGGDDSGNTIYF	TGTGCCAGCAGTTCTGGGGGGGACGACTCTGGAAACACCATATATTTT
NA	once	TRBV6-1	TRBJ2-1	CASILTYSSYNEQFF	TGTGCCAGCATCCTGACTTACAGCTCCTACAATGAGCAGTTCTTC
NA	NA	TRBV2	TRBJ1-1	CASTRGINTEAFF	TGTGCCAGCACCCGAGGGATTAACACTGAAGCTTTCTTT
NA	NA	TRBV28	TRBJ2-5	CASSLQGAETQYF	TGTGCCAGCAGTTTGCAGGGCGCAGAGACCCAGTACTTC
NA	NA	TRBV6-5	TRBJ2-5	CASRPSGAQETQYF	TGTGCCAGCAGGCCATCAGGGGCACAAGAGACCCAGTACTTC
NA	NA	TRBV4-3	TRBJ1-1	CASSQDRGGVNTEAFF	TGCGCCAGCAGCCAAGATCGGGGGGGGGTGAACACTGAAGCTTTCTTT
TRBD1	few	TRBV27	TRBJ2-2	CASRARQGSAGELFF	TGTGCCAGCAGAGCTCGACAGGGGAGTGCCGGGGAGCTGTTTTTT
TRBD1	NA	TRBV7-9	TRBJ1-4	CASSLRDSPQGLFF	TGTGCCAGCAGTCTTCGGGACAGCCCCCAGGGACTGTTTTTT
NA	NA	TRBV7-6	TRBJ2-5	CASSLVLKTQYF	TGTGCCAGCAGCTTAGTGTTGAAGACCCAGTACTTC
TRBD1	NA	TRBV5-1	TRBJ2-3	CASSLITGGRDTQYF	TGCGCCAGCAGCTTGATTACAGGGGGCAGAGATACGCAGTATTTT
TRBD2	NA	TRBV5-1	TRBJ2-1	CASSPLAGGPGNEQFF	TGCGCCAGCAGCCCGCTAGCGGGAGGGCCCGGCAATGAGCAGTTCTTC
NA	NA	TRBV21-1	TRBJ1-6	CASSNQGASALTNNSPLHF	TGTGCCAGCAGCAACCAGGGGGCCTCCGCCCTCACGAATAATTCACCCCTCCACTTT
NA	few	TRBV10-3	TRBJ2-2	CAISVESGTGELFF	TGTGCCATCAGTGTGGAATCGGGCACCGGGGAGCTGTTTTTT
NA	NA	TRBV7-2	TRBJ1-5	CASSLAEGNQPQHF	TGTGCCAGCAGCTTAGCAGAGGGCAATCAGCCCCAGCATTTT
NA	NA	TRBV6-5	TRBJ2-7	CASSYSKAASNEQYF	TGTGCCAGCAGTTACTCAAAGGCAGCTTCCAACGAGCAGTACTTC
NA	few	TRBV5-8	TRBJ1-1	CASSPYSGFTLRAFF	TGTGCCAGCAGTCCATACTCGGGTTTTACACTGAGAGCTTTCTTT
NA	few	TRBV6-6	TRBJ2-5	CASTQGWGETQYF	TGTGCCAGCACCCAAGGGTGGGGAGAGACCCAGTACTTC